This is a list of T cell receptor beta chains from one sample in a study of blood T cell repertoires in COVID-19. Sequenced by immunoSEQ multiplex PCR; TCRdb stores in-frame clones only, minus some. The sample has under 500,000 clones, about 89% seen once. The specimen sequenced was peripheral blood. The origin of the receptors is a woman between 25 and 40 years old with acute or convalescent COVID-19. Both conserved end residues are part of each CDR3. The D gene is left open where the match is weak. Rows give clone size only sometimes, using once, few, many, or a class for an expanded clone.

clone_size: NA
v_call: TRBV6-5
cdr3_length: 13
d_call: NA
j_call: TRBJ1-2
cdr3_aa: CASSPGANYGYTF
cdr3_nt: TGTGCCAGCAGTCCGGGAGCTAACTATGGCTACACCTTC

clone_size: NA
v_call: TRBV28
cdr3_length: 18
d_call: TRBD1
j_call: TRBJ2-2
cdr3_aa: CASSLISGTGMRPGELFF
cdr3_nt: TGTGCCAGCAGTTTAATTTCCGGGACAGGAATGCGTCCCGGGGAGCTGTTTTTT

clone_size: NA
v_call: TRBV2
cdr3_length: 14
d_call: TRBD2
j_call: TRBJ2-7
cdr3_aa: CASSASGGAYEQYF
cdr3_nt: TGTGCCAGCAGTGCAAGCGGGGGGGCCTACGAGCAGTACTTC

clone_size: NA
v_call: TRBV6-5
cdr3_length: 14
d_call: TRBD1
j_call: TRBJ1-2
cdr3_aa: CASNQQGANYGYTF
cdr3_nt: TGTGCCAGCAACCAACAGGGGGCTAACTATGGCTACACCTTC

clone_size: NA
v_call: TRBV7-6
cdr3_length: 16
d_call: TRBD1
j_call: TRBJ2-7
cdr3_aa: CASSLFGTGEIDEQYF
cdr3_nt: TGTGCCAGCAGCCTCTTCGGGACAGGGGAAATCGACGAGCAGTACTTC

clone_size: NA
v_call: TRBV7-4
cdr3_length: 17
d_call: NA
j_call: TRBJ2-7
cdr3_aa: CASSYTQPQGMDYEQYF
cdr3_nt: TGTGCCAGCAGCTACACCCAGCCCCAGGGGATGGACTACGAGCAGTACTTC

clone_size: NA
v_call: TRBV5-1
cdr3_length: 17
d_call: TRBD1
j_call: TRBJ1-1
cdr3_aa: CASSVGQGTIKNTEAFF
cdr3_nt: TGCGCCAGCAGCGTGGGACAGGGGACAATTAAGAACACTGAAGCTTTCTTT

clone_size: NA
v_call: TRBV27
cdr3_length: 12
d_call: TRBD1
j_call: TRBJ2-5
cdr3_aa: CASSTGEETQYF
cdr3_nt: TGTGCCAGCAGTACAGGGGAAGAGACCCAGTACTTC

clone_size: NA
v_call: TRBV7-9
cdr3_length: 15
d_call: TRBD2
j_call: TRBJ2-7
cdr3_aa: CARRGARGGAGEQYF
cdr3_nt: TGTGCCCGCCGCGGGGCGCGCGGGGGGGCGGGCGAGCAGTACTTC

clone_size: NA
v_call: TRBV7-8
cdr3_length: 14
d_call: NA
j_call: TRBJ1-2
cdr3_aa: CASSPGWGDYGYTF
cdr3_nt: TGTGCCAGCAGCCCGGGGTGGGGGGACTATGGCTACACCTTC

clone_size: NA
v_call: TRBV4-2
cdr3_length: 15
d_call: TRBD1
j_call: TRBJ2-2
cdr3_aa: CASSQRGQGTGELFF
cdr3_nt: TGTGCCAGCAGCCAAAGGGGGCAAGGCACCGGGGAGCTGTTTTTT

clone_size: NA
v_call: TRBV5-1
cdr3_length: 14
d_call: NA
j_call: TRBJ2-1
cdr3_aa: CASSLTSSYNEQFF
cdr3_nt: TGCGCCAGCAGCTTGACTAGCAGTTACAATGAGCAGTTCTTC

clone_size: NA
v_call: TRBV23-1
cdr3_length: 18
d_call: NA
j_call: TRBJ2-3
cdr3_aa: CASSHATGFLYSTDTQYF
cdr3_nt: TGCGCCAGCAGTCATGCCACAGGGTTTCTATACAGCACAGATACGCAGTATTTT

clone_size: NA
v_call: TRBV7-2
cdr3_length: 15
d_call: TRBD2
j_call: TRBJ2-2
cdr3_aa: CASSSSGGYTGELFF
cdr3_nt: TGTGCCAGCAGCTCTAGCGGGGGGTACACCGGGGAGCTGTTTTTT

clone_size: NA
v_call: TRBV18
cdr3_length: 11
d_call: NA
j_call: TRBJ1-2
cdr3_aa: CASRSFSSYTF
cdr3_nt: TGTGCCAGCCGGAGCTTTTCTAGCTACACCTTC

clone_size: NA
v_call: TRBV27
cdr3_length: 16
d_call: TRBD1
j_call: TRBJ1-1
cdr3_aa: CASSKKGQNYNTEAFF
cdr3_nt: TGTGCCAGCAGTAAAAAGGGACAGAACTATAACACTGAAGCTTTCTTT

clone_size: NA
v_call: TRBV10-3
cdr3_length: 16
d_call: TRBD2
j_call: TRBJ2-3
cdr3_aa: CAIDPGLAGGTDTQYF
cdr3_nt: TGTGCCATCGATCCGGGACTAGCGGGGGGGACAGATACGCAGTATTTT

clone_size: NA
v_call: TRBV12-3/TRBV12-4
cdr3_length: 13
d_call: NA
j_call: TRBJ2-7
cdr3_aa: CASLGGSSYEQYF
cdr3_nt: TGTGCCAGCCTCGGGGGTAGCTCCTACGAGCAGTACTTC

clone_size: NA
v_call: TRBV11-2
cdr3_length: 18
d_call: TRBD1
j_call: TRBJ2-1
cdr3_aa: CASSLVFPGQVTYNEQFF
cdr3_nt: TGTGCCAGCAGCTTAGTTTTCCCGGGACAGGTTACCTACAATGAGCAGTTCTTC

clone_size: NA
v_call: TRBV7-3
cdr3_length: 15
d_call: TRBD2
j_call: TRBJ2-1
cdr3_aa: CASSPTGGPYNEQFF
cdr3_nt: TGTGCCAGCAGCCCTACGGGGGGGCCCTACAATGAGCAGTTCTTC

clone_size: NA
v_call: TRBV2
cdr3_length: 14
d_call: TRBD1
j_call: TRBJ1-1
cdr3_aa: CASHGGQGGSEAFF
cdr3_nt: TGTGCCAGCCACGGGGGACAGGGAGGATCTGAAGCTTTCTTT

clone_size: NA
v_call: TRBV11-2
cdr3_length: 14
d_call: NA
j_call: TRBJ2-1
cdr3_aa: CASNRFPGNPEQFF
cdr3_nt: TGTGCCAGCAATAGATTCCCGGGGAATCCTGAGCAGTTCTTC

clone_size: NA
v_call: TRBV9
cdr3_length: 13
d_call: TRBD2
j_call: TRBJ2-5
cdr3_aa: CASSVRPGGTQYF
cdr3_nt: TGTGCCAGCAGCGTACGGCCGGGGGGTACCCAGTACTTC

clone_size: NA
v_call: TRBV5-1
cdr3_length: 14
d_call: NA
j_call: TRBJ2-2
cdr3_aa: CASSLDTNTGELFF
cdr3_nt: TGCGCCAGCAGCTTGGATACTAACACCGGGGAGCTGTTTTTT

clone_size: NA
v_call: TRBV7-2
cdr3_length: 14
d_call: NA
j_call: TRBJ1-2
cdr3_aa: CASSFSDRNYGYTF
cdr3_nt: TGTGCCAGCAGCTTTTCGGACAGAAACTATGGCTACACCTTC

clone_size: NA
v_call: TRBV24-1
cdr3_length: 18
d_call: TRBD1
j_call: TRBJ2-6
cdr3_aa: CATSDSRTGWSGANVLTF
cdr3_nt: TGTGCCACCAGTGACTCGAGGACAGGGTGGTCTGGGGCCAACGTCCTGACTTTC

clone_size: NA
v_call: TRBV5-6
cdr3_length: 15
d_call: TRBD1
j_call: TRBJ1-5
cdr3_aa: CASSSGTGSNQPQHF
cdr3_nt: TGTGCCAGCAGCTCCGGGACAGGTTCCAATCAGCCCCAGCATTTT

clone_size: NA
v_call: TRBV15
cdr3_length: 15
d_call: TRBD1
j_call: TRBJ2-2
cdr3_aa: CATSRALTGDGELFF
cdr3_nt: TGTGCCACCAGCAGAGCCCTGACAGGGGACGGGGAGCTGTTTTTT

clone_size: few
v_call: TRBV7-9
cdr3_length: 12
d_call: NA
j_call: TRBJ2-1
cdr3_aa: CASSLGEDEQFF
cdr3_nt: TGTGCCAGCAGCTTAGGGGAGGATGAGCAGTTCTTC

clone_size: NA
v_call: TRBV7-9
cdr3_length: 16
d_call: NA
j_call: TRBJ1-2
cdr3_aa: CASSLVGQEANYGYTF
cdr3_nt: TGTGCCAGCAGCTTAGTCGGCCAGGAAGCTAACTATGGCTACACCTTC

clone_size: few
v_call: TRBV3-1/TRBV3-2
cdr3_length: 15
d_call: NA
j_call: TRBJ1-2
cdr3_aa: CASSQVKGTHYGYTF
cdr3_nt: TGTGCCAGCAGCCAAGTTAAAGGGACACACTATGGCTACACCTTC

clone_size: NA
v_call: TRBV5-1
cdr3_length: 14
d_call: TRBD2
j_call: TRBJ2-3
cdr3_aa: CASSSGLAADTQYF
cdr3_nt: TGCGCCAGCAGCTCCGGACTAGCGGCAGATACGCAGTATTTT

clone_size: NA
v_call: TRBV6-5
cdr3_length: 13
d_call: NA
j_call: TRBJ1-1
cdr3_aa: CASTYRGNTEAFF
cdr3_nt: TGTGCCAGCACTTACCGGGGGAACACTGAAGCTTTCTTT

clone_size: NA
v_call: TRBV6-5
cdr3_length: 13
d_call: TRBD1
j_call: TRBJ1-1
cdr3_aa: CASKGQANTEAFF
cdr3_nt: TGTGCCAGCAAGGGACAGGCCAACACTGAAGCTTTCTTT

clone_size: NA
v_call: TRBV5-6
cdr3_length: 13
d_call: NA
j_call: TRBJ2-5
cdr3_aa: CASSQAGRETQYF
cdr3_nt: TGTGCCAGCAGCCAGGCGGGTCGAGAGACCCAGTACTTC

clone_size: few
v_call: TRBV5-5
cdr3_length: 17
d_call: NA
j_call: TRBJ1-1
cdr3_aa: CASSPLRGQPLNTEAFF
cdr3_nt: TGTGCCAGCAGCCCACTGAGAGGACAACCTCTGAACACTGAAGCTTTCTTT

clone_size: NA
v_call: TRBV6-1
cdr3_length: 17
d_call: NA
j_call: TRBJ1-3
cdr3_aa: CASSAMQRAHSGNTIYF
cdr3_nt: TGTGCCAGCAGTGCCATGCAGCGGGCCCACTCTGGAAACACCATATATTTT

clone_size: NA
v_call: TRBV10-3
cdr3_length: 14
d_call: NA
j_call: TRBJ2-7
cdr3_aa: CAIRGQGGTYEQYF
cdr3_nt: TGTGCCATCAGAGGACAGGGAGGGACCTACGAGCAGTACTTC

clone_size: NA
v_call: TRBV23-1
cdr3_length: 16
d_call: TRBD1
j_call: TRBJ2-5
cdr3_aa: CASSHGQGSPQETQYF
cdr3_nt: TGCGCCAGCAGTCACGGACAGGGATCCCCCCAAGAGACCCAGTACTTC

clone_size: NA
v_call: TRBV2
cdr3_length: 12
d_call: NA
j_call: TRBJ1-5
cdr3_aa: CASQTDNQPQHF
cdr3_nt: TGTGCCAGCCAGACAGACAATCAGCCCCAGCATTTT

clone_size: NA
v_call: TRBV6-5
cdr3_length: 13
d_call: NA
j_call: TRBJ2-2
cdr3_aa: CASSLYLAGELFF
cdr3_nt: TGTGCCAGCAGCCTCTACCTCGCCGGGGAGCTGTTTTTT

clone_size: once
v_call: TRBV7-8
cdr3_length: 15
d_call: NA
j_call: TRBJ1-2
cdr3_aa: CASSPSWGGNYGYTF
cdr3_nt: TGTGCCAGCAGCCCGAGTTGGGGAGGTAACTATGGCTACACCTTC

clone_size: NA
v_call: TRBV10-2
cdr3_length: 14
d_call: NA
j_call: TRBJ1-1
cdr3_aa: CASKQFQEGTEAFF
cdr3_nt: TGCGCCAGCAAGCAGTTCCAGGAGGGGACTGAAGCTTTCTTT

clone_size: NA
v_call: TRBV27
cdr3_length: 17
d_call: TRBD1
j_call: TRBJ2-5
cdr3_aa: CASSSPSTGSSGETQYF
cdr3_nt: TGTGCCAGCAGTTCGCCCTCGACAGGGTCCAGTGGAGAGACCCAGTACTTC

clone_size: NA
v_call: TRBV5-1
cdr3_length: 13
d_call: NA
j_call: TRBJ1-1
cdr3_aa: CASSLGGSTEAFF
cdr3_nt: TGCGCCAGCAGCTTGGGAGGGAGCACTGAAGCTTTCTTT

clone_size: NA
v_call: TRBV5-5
cdr3_length: 16
d_call: NA
j_call: TRBJ2-2
cdr3_aa: CASSLDWQTNTGELFF
cdr3_nt: TGTGCCAGCAGCTTGGATTGGCAGACGAACACCGGGGAGCTGTTTTTT

clone_size: NA
v_call: TRBV30
cdr3_length: 15
d_call: NA
j_call: TRBJ2-5
cdr3_aa: CAWSGGGPAKETQYF
cdr3_nt: TGTGCCTGGAGTGGGGGGGGCCCGGCAAAAGAGACCCAGTACTTC

clone_size: NA
v_call: TRBV18
cdr3_length: 14
d_call: NA
j_call: TRBJ1-2
cdr3_aa: CASSLSAGADGYTF
cdr3_nt: TGTGCCAGCTCACTCAGTGCAGGGGCGGATGGCTACACCTTC

clone_size: once
v_call: TRBV7-2
cdr3_length: 15
d_call: TRBD1
j_call: TRBJ2-7
cdr3_aa: CASSLVDRGPLEQYF
cdr3_nt: TGTGCCAGCAGCTTAGTGGACAGGGGGCCTCTCGAGCAGTACTTC